This T cell receptor beta chain stems from a study of yellow fever vaccine responses in identical twins. TCRdb recomputed calls from the RT-PCR reads with MiXCR, one row per CDR3 protein. The sample has around 4,300 distinct CDR3 sequences, approximately 70% seen once; the top ten hold roughly 7.5%. Deletions cut 2 bases from V and 3 bases from J, with 9 bases between. CDR3 size: 14 residues. In germline, CDR1 is SGHDT, CDR2 YYEEEE. The clonotype originates from a woman younger than 30 who received the yellow fever vaccine. The specimen was T cells from blood (PBMCs), unsorted or a sorted subset (not recorded which), collected before or after yellow fever vaccination (not recorded which). This sequence joins TRBV5-6 and TRBJ2-1; D gene uncertain. The DNA for the CDR3 is TGTGCCAGCAGCTTTCGAGCTAACTACAATGAGCAGTTCTTC. It specifies CASSFRANYNEQFF.